The clone carrying this TCR beta chain has a count of ten or more. This specimen comes from a study of spatial heterogeneity in lung cancer. TCRdb redid the calling of the 5' RACE reads with MiXCR, one entry per CDR3 protein. The data show approximately 43,000 distinct CDR3 sequences, over 9.5% seen once. The time point is: blood at routine non-recurrence follow-up after resection. There are 12 residues in the CDR3. The V gene's germline CDR1 is PRHDT and CDR2 FYEKMQ (reference sequence). Trimming cost V 4 bases and J 7 bases, with 8 bases left between them. Specimen: PBMCs, collected at follow-up. The V gene is TRBV13, the J gene TRBJ2-1; D unresolved. This clonotype originated in a female donor with early-stage non-small cell lung cancer. Here the CDR3 reads CASSWARNEQFF. CDR3 nucleotide sequence: TGTGCCAGCAGCTGGGCCCGGAATGAGCAGTTCTTC.